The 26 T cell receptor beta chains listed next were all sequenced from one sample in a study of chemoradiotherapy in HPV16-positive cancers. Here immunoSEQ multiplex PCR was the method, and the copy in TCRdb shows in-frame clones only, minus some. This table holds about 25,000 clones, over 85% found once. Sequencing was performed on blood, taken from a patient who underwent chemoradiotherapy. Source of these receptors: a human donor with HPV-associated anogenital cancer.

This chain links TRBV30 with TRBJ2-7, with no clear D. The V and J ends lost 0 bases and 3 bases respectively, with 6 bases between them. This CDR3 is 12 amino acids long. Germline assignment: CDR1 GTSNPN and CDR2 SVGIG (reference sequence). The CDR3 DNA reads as TGTGCCTGGAGTGTGGGCGGCTACGAGCAGTACTTC. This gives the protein CAWSVGGYEQYF.

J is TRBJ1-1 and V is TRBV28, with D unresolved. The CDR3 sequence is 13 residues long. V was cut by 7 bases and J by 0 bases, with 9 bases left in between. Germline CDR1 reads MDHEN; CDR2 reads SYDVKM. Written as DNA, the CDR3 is TGTGCCAGCACCAAAACTATGAACACTGAAGCTTTCTTT. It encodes CASTKTMNTEAFF.

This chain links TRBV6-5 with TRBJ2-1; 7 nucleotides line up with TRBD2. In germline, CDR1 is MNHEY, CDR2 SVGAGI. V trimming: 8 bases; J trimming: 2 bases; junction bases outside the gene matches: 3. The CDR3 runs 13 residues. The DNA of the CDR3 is TGTGCCAGCTCGCTAGCGGCCTACAATGAGCAGTTCTTC. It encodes CASSLAAYNEQFF.

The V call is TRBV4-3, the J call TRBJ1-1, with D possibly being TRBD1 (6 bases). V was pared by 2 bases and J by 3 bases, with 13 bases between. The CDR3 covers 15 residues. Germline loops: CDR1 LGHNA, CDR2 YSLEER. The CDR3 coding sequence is TGCGCCAGCAGCCAATCATGGCCAGGGGACACTGAAGCTTTCTTT. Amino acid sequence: CASSQSWPGDTEAFF.

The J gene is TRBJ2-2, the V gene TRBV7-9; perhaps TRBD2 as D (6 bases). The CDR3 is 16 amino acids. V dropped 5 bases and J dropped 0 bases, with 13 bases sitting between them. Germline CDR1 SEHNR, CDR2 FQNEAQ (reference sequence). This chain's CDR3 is CASSPTGTSNTGELFF. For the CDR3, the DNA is TGTGCCAGCAGCCCTACCGGGACTTCGAACACCGGGGAGCTGTTTTTT.

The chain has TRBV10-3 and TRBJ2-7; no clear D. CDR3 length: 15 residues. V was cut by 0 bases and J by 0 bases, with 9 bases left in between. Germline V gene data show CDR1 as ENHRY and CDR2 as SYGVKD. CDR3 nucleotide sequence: TGTGCCATCAGTGAGTCACGGGCTTACTCCTACGAGCAGTACTTC. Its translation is CAISESRAYSYEQYF.

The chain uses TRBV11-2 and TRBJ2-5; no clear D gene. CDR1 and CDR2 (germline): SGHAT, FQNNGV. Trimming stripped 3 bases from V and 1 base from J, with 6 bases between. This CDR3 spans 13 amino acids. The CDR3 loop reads CASSFGTQETQYF. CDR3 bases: TGTGCCAGCAGCTTTGGCACCCAAGAGACCCAGTACTTC.

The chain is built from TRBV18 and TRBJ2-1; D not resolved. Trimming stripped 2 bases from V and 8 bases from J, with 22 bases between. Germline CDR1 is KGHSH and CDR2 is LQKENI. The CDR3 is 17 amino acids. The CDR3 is CASSPTSFSGGIHEQFF. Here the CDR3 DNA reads TGTGCCAGCTCACCAACCTCTTTTTCAGGTGGTATCCATGAGCAGTTCTTC.

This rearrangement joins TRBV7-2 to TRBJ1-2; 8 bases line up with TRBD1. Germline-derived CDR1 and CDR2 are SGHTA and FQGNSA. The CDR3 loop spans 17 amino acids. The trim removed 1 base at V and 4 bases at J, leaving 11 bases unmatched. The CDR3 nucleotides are TGTGCCAGCAGCTTAGGCGGGCAGGGGGCGTCAGGCTATGGCTACACCTTC. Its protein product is CASSLGGQGASGYGYTF.

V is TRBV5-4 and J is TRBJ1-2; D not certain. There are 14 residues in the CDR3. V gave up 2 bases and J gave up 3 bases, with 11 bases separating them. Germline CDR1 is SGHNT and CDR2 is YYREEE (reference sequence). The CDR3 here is CASSFFGDYYGYTF. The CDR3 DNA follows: TGTGCCAGCAGCTTTTTCGGAGATTACTATGGCTACACCTTC.

CDR3 residues: CASRSGRAHETQYF. CDR3 coding DNA: TGCGCCAGCCGTAGCGGGAGGGCCCATGAGACCCAGTACTTC. The rearrangement uses TRBV5-1 and TRBJ2-5, with TRBD2 identical over 11 bases. The CDR3 has 14 residues. Germline CDR1 and CDR2: SGHRS and YFSETQ. J was trimmed by 5 bases and V by 7 bases; bases with no gene match: 7.

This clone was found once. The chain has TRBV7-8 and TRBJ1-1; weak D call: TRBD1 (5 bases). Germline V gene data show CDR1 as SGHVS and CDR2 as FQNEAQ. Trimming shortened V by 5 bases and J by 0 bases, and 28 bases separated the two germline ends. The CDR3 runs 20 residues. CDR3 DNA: TGTGCCAGCAGCGTCGGATCGTTTAACCAGGGTGTGGTGGTGAACACTGAAGCTTTCTTT. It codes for CASSVGSFNQGVVVNTEAFF.

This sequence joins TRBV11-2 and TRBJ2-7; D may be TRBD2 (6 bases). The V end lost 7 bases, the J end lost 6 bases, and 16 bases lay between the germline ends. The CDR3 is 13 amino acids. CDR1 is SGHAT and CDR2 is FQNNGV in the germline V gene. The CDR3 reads CASTLEQEGEQYF. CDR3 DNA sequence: TGTGCCAGCACCTTGGAACAGGAGGGCGAGCAGTACTTC.

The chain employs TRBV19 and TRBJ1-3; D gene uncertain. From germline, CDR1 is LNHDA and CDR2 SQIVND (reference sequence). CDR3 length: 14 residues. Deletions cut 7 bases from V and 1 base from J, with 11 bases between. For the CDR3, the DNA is TGTGCCAGTAACCCCTTGGGTTCTGGAAACACCATATATTTT. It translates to CASNPLGSGNTIYF.

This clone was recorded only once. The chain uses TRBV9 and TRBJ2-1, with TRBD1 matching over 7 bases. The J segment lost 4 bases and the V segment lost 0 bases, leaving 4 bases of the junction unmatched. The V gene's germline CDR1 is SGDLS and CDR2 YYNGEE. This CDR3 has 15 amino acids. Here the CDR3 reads CASSVEGAHYNEQFF. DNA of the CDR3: TGTGCCAGCAGCGTAGAGGGGGCTCATTACAATGAGCAGTTCTTC.

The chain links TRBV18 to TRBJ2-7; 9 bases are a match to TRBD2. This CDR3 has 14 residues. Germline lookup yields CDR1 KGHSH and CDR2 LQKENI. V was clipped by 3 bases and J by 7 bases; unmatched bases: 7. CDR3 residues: CASSPVPAGGEQYF. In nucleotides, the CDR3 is TGTGCCAGCTCACCCGTACCAGCGGGAGGTGAGCAGTACTTC. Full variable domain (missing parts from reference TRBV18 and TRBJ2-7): NAGVMQNPRHLVRRRGQEARLRCSPMKGHSHVYWYRQLPEEGLKFMVYLQKENIIDESGMPKERFSAEFPKEGPSILRIQQVVRGDSAAYFCASSPVPAGGEQYFGPGTRLTVT.

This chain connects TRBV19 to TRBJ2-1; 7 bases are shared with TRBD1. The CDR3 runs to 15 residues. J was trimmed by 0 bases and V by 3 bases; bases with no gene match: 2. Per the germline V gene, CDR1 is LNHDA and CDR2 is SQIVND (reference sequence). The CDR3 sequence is CASSMGQYSYNEQFF. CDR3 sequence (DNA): TGTGCCAGTAGTATGGGACAGTACTCCTACAATGAGCAGTTCTTC.

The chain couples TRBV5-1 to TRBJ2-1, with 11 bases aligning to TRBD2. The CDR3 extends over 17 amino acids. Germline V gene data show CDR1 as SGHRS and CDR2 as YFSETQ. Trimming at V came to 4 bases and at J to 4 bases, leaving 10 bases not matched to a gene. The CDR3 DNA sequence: TGCGCCAGCAGCCTCACTACCGGGACTAGCGGATACAATGAGCAGTTCTTC. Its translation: CASSLTTGTSGYNEQFF. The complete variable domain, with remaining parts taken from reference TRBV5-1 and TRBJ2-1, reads KAGVTQTPRYLIKTRGQQVTLSCSPISGHRSVSWYQQTPGQGLQFLFEYFSETQRNKGNFPGRFSGRQFSNSRSEMNVSTLELGDSALYLCASSLTTGTSGYNEQFFGPGTRLTVL.

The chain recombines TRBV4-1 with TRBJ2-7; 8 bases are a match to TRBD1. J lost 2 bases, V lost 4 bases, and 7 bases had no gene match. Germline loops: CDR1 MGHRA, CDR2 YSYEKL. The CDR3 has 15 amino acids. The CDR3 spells CASSPSTGATYEQYF. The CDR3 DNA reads TGCGCCAGCAGCCCATCGACAGGGGCCACCTACGAGCAGTACTTC.

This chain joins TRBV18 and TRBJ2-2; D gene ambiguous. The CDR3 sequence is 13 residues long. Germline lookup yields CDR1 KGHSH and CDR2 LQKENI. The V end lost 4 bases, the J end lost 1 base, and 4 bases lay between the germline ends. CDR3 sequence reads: CASSLGNTGELFF. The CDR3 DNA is TGTGCCAGCTCACTGGGGAACACCGGGGAGCTGTTTTTT.

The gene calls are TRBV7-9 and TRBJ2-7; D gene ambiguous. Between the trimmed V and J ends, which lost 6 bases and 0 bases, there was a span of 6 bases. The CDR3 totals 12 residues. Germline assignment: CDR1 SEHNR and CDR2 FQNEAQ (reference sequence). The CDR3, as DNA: TGTGCCAGCAGTAGAGGCTCCTACGAGCAGTACTTC. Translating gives CASSRGSYEQYF.

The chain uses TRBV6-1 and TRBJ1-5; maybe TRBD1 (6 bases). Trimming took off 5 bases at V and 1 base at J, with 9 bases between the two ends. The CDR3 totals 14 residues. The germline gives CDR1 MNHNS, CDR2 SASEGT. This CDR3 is CASSRTGSNQPQHF. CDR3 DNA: TGTGCCAGCAGTCGTACAGGGAGCAATCAGCCCCAGCATTTT.

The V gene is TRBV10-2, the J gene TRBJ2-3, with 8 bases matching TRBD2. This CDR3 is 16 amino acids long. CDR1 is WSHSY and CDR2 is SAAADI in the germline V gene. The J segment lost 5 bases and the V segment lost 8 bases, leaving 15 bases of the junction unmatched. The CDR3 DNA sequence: TGCGCCAGCGCGCCGACCCGGACTAGCCATAAAGATACGCAGTATTTT. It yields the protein CASAPTRTSHKDTQYF.

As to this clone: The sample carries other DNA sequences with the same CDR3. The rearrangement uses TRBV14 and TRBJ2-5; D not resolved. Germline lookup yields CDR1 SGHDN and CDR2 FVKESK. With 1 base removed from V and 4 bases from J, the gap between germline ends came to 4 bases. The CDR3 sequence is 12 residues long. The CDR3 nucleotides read TGTGCCAGCAGCCAAGTTGGAGAGACCCAGTACTTC. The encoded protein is CASSQVGETQYF.

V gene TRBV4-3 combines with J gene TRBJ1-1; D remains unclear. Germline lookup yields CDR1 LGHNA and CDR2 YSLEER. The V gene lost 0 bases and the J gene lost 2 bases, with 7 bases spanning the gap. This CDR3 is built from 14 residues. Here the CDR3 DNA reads TGCGCCAGCAGCCAAGATGCGGGAAACACTGAAGCTTTCTTT. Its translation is CASSQDAGNTEAFF.

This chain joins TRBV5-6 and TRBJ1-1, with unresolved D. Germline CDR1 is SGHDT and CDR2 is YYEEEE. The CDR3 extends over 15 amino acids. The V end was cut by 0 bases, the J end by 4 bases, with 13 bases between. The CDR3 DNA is TGTGCCAGCAGCTTGGGCAGACCACAGAGCACTGAAGCTTTCTTT. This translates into CASSLGRPQSTEAFF. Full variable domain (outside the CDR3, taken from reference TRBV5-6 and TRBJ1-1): DAGVTQSPTHLIKTRGQQVTLRCSPKSGHDTVSWYQQALGQGPQFIFQYYEEEERQRGNFPDRFSGHQFPNYSSELNVNALLLGDSALYLCASSLGRPQSTEAFFGQGTRLTVV.